This is a list of T cell receptor beta chains from one sample in a study of blood T cell repertoires in COVID-19. Sequenced by immunoSEQ multiplex PCR; TCRdb stores in-frame clones only, minus some. The sample includes 88,000 or so clones, more than 75% of them seen just once. Sequenced sample: peripheral blood. These receptors all stem from a human donor in a cohort sampled during active COVID-19. CDR3s include the opening cysteine and the closing phenylalanine or tryptophan. The order of the fields is J gene, clone size, D gene, V gene, CDR3 protein, CDR3 DNA. D genes are given only for firm matches. The listing skips clone size in some rows; elsewhere it reads once, few, many or a size class.

TRBJ2-3 | NA | TRBD2 | TRBV6-5 | CASRGSGTDTQYF | TGTGCCAGCAGGGGTAGCGGGACGGATACGCAGTATTTT
TRBJ2-7 | NA | TRBD1 | TRBV9 | CASSVAGTGGFEQYF | TGTGCCAGCAGCGTAGCAGGGACAGGGGGGTTCGAGCAGTACTTC
TRBJ2-1 | once | TRBD1 | TRBV3-1/TRBV3-2 | CASSPPTGEESNEQFF | TGTGCCAGCAGCCCCCCGACAGGGGAAGAGTCCAATGAGCAGTTCTTC
TRBJ1-2 | few | TRBD1 | TRBV5-6 | CASSNGQGANYGYTF | TGTGCCAGCAGCAACGGACAGGGAGCTAACTATGGCTACACCTTC
TRBJ2-2 | NA | NA | TRBV24-1 | CATSDLGGEVTGELFF | TGTGCCACCAGTGATTTGGGAGGGGAAGTAACCGGGGAGCTGTTTTTT
TRBJ2-5 | NA | NA | TRBV25-1 | CASSEPSSETQYF | TGTGCCAGCAGTGAACCCTCGTCGGAGACCCAGTACTTC
TRBJ1-5 | once | NA | TRBV4-3 | CASSQDAGGNQPQHF | TGCGCCAGCAGCCAAGATGCCGGGGGCAATCAGCCCCAGCATTTT
TRBJ2-3 | NA | NA | TRBV6-5 | CASNLDSASTDTQYF | TGTGCCAGCAACCTCGACAGTGCTAGCACAGATACGCAGTATTTT
TRBJ2-3 | NA | TRBD2 | TRBV3-1/TRBV3-2 | CASSRELAGLRGDTQYF | TGTGCCAGCAGCCGAGAACTAGCGGGCCTTAGGGGGGATACGCAGTATTTT
TRBJ1-2 | NA | TRBD1 | TRBV5-5 | CASRYSRDSANYGYTF | TGTGCCAGCAGATATTCCCGGGACAGTGCTAACTATGGCTACACCTTC
TRBJ1-2 | NA | NA | TRBV2 | CASSDARRVGGYGYTF | TGTGCCAGCAGTGACGCTCGTCGGGTAGGCGGCTATGGCTACACCTTC
TRBJ2-5 | NA | TRBD2 | TRBV27 | CASRRRRGGDGRASETQYF | TGTGCCAGCAGACGAAGGCGAGGCGGTGACGGGAGGGCCTCAGAGACCCAGTACTTC
TRBJ1-6 | NA | NA | TRBV28 | CASSDPIGESPLHF | TGTGCCAGCAGCGATCCTATAGGGGAATCACCCCTCCACTTT
TRBJ1-2 | NA | NA | TRBV7-8 | CASSLVGNDYGYTF | TGTGCCAGCAGCTTAGTTGGCAACGACTATGGCTACACCTTC
TRBJ2-2 | NA | NA | TRBV24-1 | CATSDPSLPQGIGTGELFF | TGTGCCACCAGTGACCCTTCTCTTCCTCAGGGGATCGGTACCGGGGAGCTGTTTTTT
TRBJ2-7 | NA | TRBD1 | TRBV28 | CASSTPGQYYEQYF | TGTGCCAGCAGTACCCCGGGACAGTACTACGAGCAGTACTTC
TRBJ2-1 | once | NA | TRBV2 | CASRRDNFYNEQFF | TGTGCCAGCAGACGGGACAATTTCTACAATGAGCAGTTCTTC
TRBJ1-2 | NA | NA | TRBV20-1 | CSASRGDGYTF | TGCAGTGCTAGCCGGGGGGATGGCTACACCTTC
TRBJ2-2 | NA | TRBD2 | TRBV19 | CASSTAPAGGGELFF | TGTGCCAGTAGTACCGCCCCGGCGGGAGGCGGGGAGCTGTTTTTT
TRBJ2-2 | NA | NA | TRBV18 | CASSPGSTGELFF | TGTGCCAGCTCACCAGGTAGCACCGGGGAGCTGTTTTTT
TRBJ2-1 | NA | TRBD2 | TRBV5-1 | CASSIRGTSGSYNEQFF | TGCGCCAGCAGCATCCGCGGGACTAGCGGATCCTACAATGAGCAGTTCTTC
TRBJ2-1 | NA | NA | TRBV29-1 | CSGNFGLYEQFF | TGCAGCGGCAACTTTGGACTCTATGAGCAGTTCTTC
TRBJ2-7 | NA | TRBD2 | TRBV7-9 | CASSLGGTRSYEQYF | TGTGCCAGCAGCTTAGGTGGGACTAGATCCTACGAGCAGTACTTC
TRBJ2-7 | few | NA | TRBV6-2/TRBV6-3 | CASSYSGRRSYEQYF | TGTGCCAGCAGTTACAGTGGGAGGAGGTCCTACGAGCAGTACTTC
TRBJ2-7 | once | NA | TRBV5-8 | CASSLIPRTAYEQYF | TGTGCCAGCAGCTTAATCCCACGGACAGCCTACGAGCAGTACTTC
TRBJ2-2 | NA | NA | TRBV28 | CASQTGDTGELFF | TGTGCCTCTCAGACAGGCGACACCGGGGAGCTGTTTTTT
TRBJ2-1 | NA | NA | TRBV4-3 | CASSQGRRGFEIHEQFF | TGCGCCAGCAGCCAAGGCAGAAGGGGCTTTGAGATCCATGAGCAGTTCTTC
TRBJ2-2 | NA | TRBD2 | TRBV7-9 | CASSPGSGRSTGELFF | TGTGCCAGCAGCCCCGGTAGCGGGAGGTCTACCGGGGAGCTGTTTTTT
TRBJ2-2 | NA | NA | TRBV6-1 | CASGVRAGTSNTGELFF | TGTGCCAGCGGTGTTAGGGCCGGGACATCGAACACCGGGGAGCTGTTTTTT
TRBJ1-2 | NA | NA | TRBV7-9 | CASSLDQAEDGYTF | TGTGCCAGCAGCTTAGATCAGGCAGAAGATGGCTACACCTTC
TRBJ2-1 | NA | TRBD2 | TRBV5-1 | CASSYSGRASYNEQFF | TGCGCCAGCAGCTATAGCGGGAGGGCATCCTACAATGAGCAGTTCTTC
TRBJ2-5 | NA | NA | TRBV7-8 | CASSFLVETQYF | TGTGCCAGCAGCTTCCTTGTGGAGACCCAGTACTTC
TRBJ2-5 | NA | TRBD2 | TRBV5-1 | CASSLEGTRYVQETQYF | TGCGCCAGCAGCTTGGAGGGGACTAGATACGTGCAAGAGACCCAGTACTTC
TRBJ2-1 | NA | NA | TRBV9 | CASSAGLSEQFF | TGTGCCAGCAGTGCCGGACTATCGGAGCAGTTCTTC
TRBJ2-7 | NA | TRBD1 | TRBV25-1 | CASNSGTGGYEQYF | TGTGCCAGCAACTCCGGGACAGGGGGCTACGAGCAGTACTTC
TRBJ2-7 | NA | TRBD1 | TRBV7-9 | CASSISGTGVPYEQYF | TGTGCCAGCAGCATATCCGGGACAGGGGTCCCCTACGAGCAGTACTTC
TRBJ1-6 | NA | NA | TRBV18 | CASSPTGGRVNSPLHF | TGTGCCAGCTCACCAACTGGGGGCAGGGTAAATTCACCCCTCCACTTT
TRBJ2-3 | NA | TRBD2 | TRBV2 | CASSEASLSGSWTDTQYF | TGTGCCAGCAGTGAAGCGAGTTTGAGCGGGAGCTGGACAGATACGCAGTATTTT
TRBJ1-1 | once | NA | TRBV19 | CASSIGGVTEAFF | TGTGCCAGTAGTATCGGGGGGGTCACTGAAGCTTTCTTT
TRBJ2-2 | few | TRBD2 | TRBV28 | CASSFGRGGGTGELFF | TGTGCCAGCAGTTTTGGGAGGGGTGGAGGCACCGGGGAGCTGTTTTTT
TRBJ2-3 | NA | TRBD2 | TRBV6-4 | CASSESSGDSTDTQYF | TGTGCCAGCAGTGAGTCTAGCGGAGACAGCACAGATACGCAGTATTTT
TRBJ2-7 | few | TRBD1 | TRBV15 | CATSTRTGGIYEQYF | TGTGCCACCAGCACCCGGACAGGGGGAATATACGAGCAGTACTTC
TRBJ1-1 | NA | NA | TRBV7-9 | CASSLATGHKAFF | TGTGCCAGCAGCTTAGCGACCGGACACAAAGCTTTCTTT
TRBJ2-1 | NA | TRBD2 | TRBV6-5 | CASSRAGAFDEQFF | TGTGCCAGCAGTCGAGCGGGAGCTTTTGATGAGCAGTTCTTC
TRBJ1-2 | few | NA | TRBV9 | CASSVGGGHLNYGYTF | TGTGCCAGCAGCGTAGGGGGCGGACACCTAAACTATGGCTACACCTTC
TRBJ2-7 | NA | NA | TRBV21-1 | CASSSYSRGCEQYF | TGTGCCAGCAGCTCCTACTCAAGGGGATGCGAGCAGTACTTC
TRBJ2-7 | NA | TRBD2 | TRBV7-8 | CASSPLALSSYEQYF | TGTGCCAGCAGCCCACTAGCGCTTAGCTCCTACGAGCAGTACTTC
TRBJ2-4 | NA | NA | TRBV27 | CASSPQTILAKNIQYF | TGTGCCAGCAGTCCCCAGACAATTCTAGCCAAAAACATTCAGTACTTC
TRBJ2-3 | NA | NA | TRBV19 | CASSIRGEDTQYF | TGTGCCAGTAGTATACGCGGGGAAGATACGCAGTATTTT
TRBJ2-2 | NA | NA | TRBV7-9 | CASRPKGQRPAGELFF | TGTGCCAGCAGGCCTAAGGGACAACGACCCGCCGGGGAGCTGTTTTTT
TRBJ2-5 | NA | TRBD1 | TRBV5-6 | CASSIYRGPETQYF | TGTGCCAGCAGCATCTACAGGGGCCCAGAGACCCAGTACTTC
TRBJ2-1 | NA | TRBD1 | TRBV2 | CASSVVTGKNNEQFF | TGTGCCAGCAGTGTGGTGACAGGGAAGAACAATGAGCAGTTCTTC
TRBJ1-5 | NA | TRBD1 | TRBV6-5 | CASIRTGSNQPQHF | TGTGCCAGCATTAGGACAGGGAGCAATCAGCCCCAGCATTTT
TRBJ1-2 | NA | NA | TRBV30 | CAWRSTEGNYGYTF | TGTGCCTGGAGGTCTACGGAGGGTAACTATGGCTACACCTTC
TRBJ2-7 | once | TRBD2 | TRBV6-2/TRBV6-3 | CASSMLTSGNTYEQYF | TGTGCCAGCAGTATGCTGACTAGCGGGAACACCTACGAGCAGTACTTC
TRBJ2-1 | NA | TRBD1 | TRBV6-5 | CASSTNRGNEQFF | TGTGCCAGCAGCACAAACAGGGGCAATGAGCAGTTCTTC
TRBJ2-5 | NA | TRBD1 | TRBV4-1 | CASSQDPDRGRETQYF | TGCGCCAGCAGCCAAGATCCCGACAGGGGGCGAGAGACCCAGTACTTC
TRBJ2-3 | NA | NA | TRBV15 | CATSRDNAGTDTQYF | TGTGCCACCAGCAGGGACAATGCGGGCACAGATACGCAGTATTTT
TRBJ2-7 | NA | NA | TRBV7-2 | CASILQDSSYEQYF | TGTGCCAGCATCCTACAGGACAGCTCCTACGAGCAGTACTTC
TRBJ1-6 | NA | TRBD1 | TRBV3-1/TRBV3-2 | CASSQVNRGDSPLHF | TGTGCCAGCAGCCAAGTCAACAGGGGAGATTCACCCCTCCACTTT